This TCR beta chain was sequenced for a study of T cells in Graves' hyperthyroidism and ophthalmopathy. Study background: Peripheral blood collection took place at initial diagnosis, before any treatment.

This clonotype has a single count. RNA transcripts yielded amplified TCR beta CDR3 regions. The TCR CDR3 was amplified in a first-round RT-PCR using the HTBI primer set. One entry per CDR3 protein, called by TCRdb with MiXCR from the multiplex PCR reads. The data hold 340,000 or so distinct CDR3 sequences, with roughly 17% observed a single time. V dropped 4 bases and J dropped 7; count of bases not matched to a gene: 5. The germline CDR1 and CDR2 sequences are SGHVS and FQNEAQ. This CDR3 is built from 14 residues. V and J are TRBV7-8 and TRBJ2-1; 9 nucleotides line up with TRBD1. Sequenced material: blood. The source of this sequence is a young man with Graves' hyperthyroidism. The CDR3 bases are TGTGCCAGCAGCTCCGGGACAGGGATAAATGAGCAGTTCTTC. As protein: CASSSGTGINEQFF.